This T cell receptor beta chain was captured by sequencing in a study of blood T cell repertoires in COVID-19. Study-level background: Samples came from the United States, Italy and Spain, spanning acute and convalescent COVID-19. Sources were T cells, B-cell-depleted T cells, or PBMCs; the material itself was cDNA or gDNA.

As handled by the study authors: Nucleated cell counts were estimated from reference gene primer amplification. Sequencing was performed with immunoSEQ multiplex PCR; in TCRdb, only in-frame clones are kept and a portion is missing. That table gives V, J and clone size, and the DNA gave D and trimming. Among approximately 260,000 clones listed, around 92% were seen once. V lost 6 bases, J lost 3 bases, and 9 bases lay in between. This CDR3 spans 12 amino acids. The chain joins TRBV12-3 or TRBV12-4 to TRBJ2-7; D is possibly TRBD2 (5 bases). This clonotype was sampled from a woman aged 60 to 75 who had recovered from COVID-19. Sequenced material: PBMCs or T cells enriched from blood (not recorded which). CDR3 DNA sequence: TGTGCCAGCAGCCCCGGGGTCTACGAGCAGTACTTC. It is translated as CASSPGVYEQYF.